This is a list of T cell receptor beta chains from one sample in a study of blood T cells in healthy people across ages. MiXCR, applied by TCRdb to the 5' RACE reads, yields one record per CDR3 protein. The sample lists over 600,000 distinct CDR3 sequences, around half occurring once. The sequenced sample was blood. All receptors come from a man aged 80 or over in good health. CDR3s include the opening cysteine and the closing phenylalanine or tryptophan. Clone size is stated in some rows and not others, as once, few, many or a class when expanded.

cdr3_aa v_call clone_size
CASSAVLAGADNEQFF TRBV5-1 few
CASSLFDRGGYEQYF TRBV4-3 .
CASRFPITRQPLYNEQFF TRBV12-3/TRBV12-4 many
CASALARQETQYF TRBV7-8 few
CASSPAGVGVRGRTDTQYF TRBV21-1 few
CSVASQTQPYEQYF TRBV29-1 many
CASSQDQGSSYNEQFF TRBV4-3 .
CSATPPDRMTYEQYF TRBV20-1 .
CARSSGRPEAFF TRBV30 once
CASSSHWEGEQFF TRBV11-2 .
CAISESGAGGGNQPQHF TRBV10-3 .
CASSYAAGGVQETQYF TRBV4-3 .
CASSLSSAAGHSPLHF TRBV5-5 .
CASSQDERRGVVTGELFF TRBV3-1 few
CSAWLGEQYF TRBV20-1 few
CSAVTGASEQFF TRBV20-1 .
CSAGTSGFSYEQYF TRBV29-1 .
CASSLSGTGVNVLTF TRBV28 .
CASRIIGKGGRPESSTDTQYF TRBV10-1 .
CASKLGQGAYEQYF TRBV5-1 few
CASSSLADNEQFF TRBV7-9 .
CASTTPLGAVYNEQYF TRBV18 .
CSARVIRYNEQFF TRBV20-1 .
CSVESEGLLETQYF TRBV29-1 .
CAISLQGRSTDTQYF TRBV10-3 .
CASSPGQGGGEKLFF TRBV7-2 few
CSARDQGGGNEKLFF TRBV20-1 few
CATHPPGGSNTGELFF TRBV25-1 few
CSARELSGWSYNEQFF TRBV20-1 few
CATNLRGPGEQFF TRBV7-2 few
CASSLEGRNSYNEQYF TRBV5-1 .
CASTFGGRSTDTQYF TRBV5-4 .
CTSSYSGTGLGYEQYF TRBV6-6 .
CASSEWATEGEAFF TRBV25-1 .
CASRLSGRAGETQYF TRBV12-3/TRBV12-4 few
CASSSSGLAGVLETQYF TRBV12-3/TRBV12-4 many
CSVGESDYNEQFF TRBV29-1 many
CASTTRDKQYF TRBV5-1 .